A selection of T cell receptor beta chains follows, all from one sample in a study of cytomegalovirus exposure and HLA in healthy donors. The repertoire was sequenced with immunoSEQ multiplex PCR; TCRdb's copy has only in-frame clones and lacks some. The data show roughly 190,000 clones, approximately 80% seen once. The sequencing input was PBMCs. These TCRs come from a female donor in good health and CMV-seronegative. CDR3s include the opening cysteine and the closing phenylalanine or tryptophan. A D gene is named only where the DNA matches it firmly. Only some rows state a clone size, as once, few, many or a class for expanded clones.

CDR3nt	CDR3aa	j_gene	abundance	v_gene	d_gene
TGTGCCTGGAGTGTACGGAGACTAGGGGGCACAGATACGCAGTATTTT	CAWSVRRLGGTDTQYF	TRBJ2-3	.	TRBV30	.
TGTGCCAGCGCCGGGACTAGCGGACATGAGCAGTTCTTC	CASAGTSGHEQFF	TRBJ2-1	.	TRBV7-9	TRBD2
TGTGCCAGCAGCTTTTCTGGGGGAGGGTACAATGAGCAGTTCTTC	CASSFSGGGYNEQFF	TRBJ2-1	.	TRBV7-2	TRBD2
TGTGCCATCACCACGACAGCGAACACTGAAGCTTTCTTT	CAITTTANTEAFF	TRBJ1-1	.	TRBV10-3	.
TGTGCCAGCAGGAGGGAGGGTAGGGAGGCCCAGTACTTC	CASRREGREAQYF	TRBJ2-5	.	TRBV27	TRBD2
TGTGCCTGGAGTTCGACTAGCCCCGGCTTGGATACGCAGTATTTT	CAWSSTSPGLDTQYF	TRBJ2-3	.	TRBV30	TRBD2
TGTGCCAGCAGGCAACAGGGGGAAGGCGAAAAACTGTTTTTT	CASRQQGEGEKLFF	TRBJ1-4	.	TRBV6-6	TRBD1
TGTGCCAGCAGTCCCGGGACAGGTCCGAACACTGAAGCTTTCTTT	CASSPGTGPNTEAFF	TRBJ1-1	.	TRBV6-5	TRBD1
TGTGCCAGCAGCTCCATGGGCGGGGCGAACACTGAAGCTTTCTTT	CASSSMGGANTEAFF	TRBJ1-1	.	TRBV5-6	.
TGTGCCAGCAGCCCCAGTGAGGGCCGGTTTAACTATGGCTACACCTTC	CASSPSEGRFNYGYTF	TRBJ1-2	.	TRBV11-3	.
TGTGCCAGCAGCTTGGGCAGGGTAAATTCACCCCTCCACTTT	CASSLGRVNSPLHF	TRBJ1-6	.	TRBV11-3	.
TGTGCCAGCAGTGCCCAAAGAGGCAGGGGGAACACTGAAGCTTTCTTT	CASSAQRGRGNTEAFF	TRBJ1-1	few	TRBV2	.
TGTGCCAGCTGGCACCCCCAGGGTGGCTACACCTTC	CASWHPQGGYTF	TRBJ1-2	.	TRBV11-3	.
TGTGCCAGCAGTGGGTGGAGCTATGGCTACACCTTC	CASSGWSYGYTF	TRBJ1-2	few	TRBV2	.
TGTGCCAGCAGCTTGGGAGAGGGACAGAATCAGCCCCAGCATTTT	CASSLGEGQNQPQHF	TRBJ1-5	.	TRBV5-6	TRBD1
TGTGCCAGCAGTGAAATCAGGGCCGGGGAGCTGTTTTTT	CASSEIRAGELFF	TRBJ2-2	few	TRBV6-5	.
TGCGCCAGCAGCTGGTCTCAGGCCTCTGGAAACACCATATATTTT	CASSWSQASGNTIYF	TRBJ1-3	.	TRBV5-1	.
TGTGCCACCAGCAGAGATCGGGTCCAAGAGACCCAGTACTTC	CATSRDRVQETQYF	TRBJ2-5	.	TRBV15	.
TGTGCCAGCAGCTTACCTCCCCGACAGGGATCGTCGAACACCGGGGAGCTGTTTTTT	CASSLPPRQGSSNTGELFF	TRBJ2-2	.	TRBV7-3	TRBD1
TGTGCCAGCAGCCCATCGGGTGCCTACAATGAGCAGTTCTTC	CASSPSGAYNEQFF	TRBJ2-1	medium-sized	TRBV7-9	.
TGTGCCAGCAGTTTAAGACAGGGTCACCAGCCCCAGCATTTT	CASSLRQGHQPQHF	TRBJ1-5	.	TRBV28	TRBD1
TGTGCCAGCAGTCCCCTTGGCGTGGGGGGGCGCTACAATGAGCAGTTCTTC	CASSPLGVGGRYNEQFF	TRBJ2-1	.	TRBV27	.
TGTGCCACCGTGGACGGGACCTACGAGCAGTACTTC	CATVDGTYEQYF	TRBJ2-7	.	TRBV28	.
TGCGCCAGCAGCCCCCTGGGACAGGATAGCAATCAGCCCCAGCATTTT	CASSPLGQDSNQPQHF	TRBJ1-5	.	TRBV5-1	TRBD1
TGTGCCAGCAGCCGAAGGGCAGGGGGTCTCAATGAGCAGTTCTTC	CASSRRAGGLNEQFF	TRBJ2-1	.	TRBV7-2	TRBD1